The 29 T cell receptor beta chains given below trace back to one sample, sequenced in a study of radiation and T cells in renal cell carcinoma. This table comes from immunoSEQ multiplex PCR, and its TCRdb copy is limited to in-frame clones, with some not included. The table records 60,000 to 75,000 clones, 60% to 85% of them present only once. Described time point: blood 4 weeks post-SBRT, at nephrectomy. Documented treatment: 15 Gy SBRT to primary tumor, nephrectomy 4 weeks later. Sequencing was performed on blood, taken from a patient whose treatment included radiotherapy and nephrectomy. Receptor source: a man in his fifties or sixties with renal cell carcinoma.

The V gene is TRBV9, the J gene TRBJ1-2, with 9 bases identical to TRBD1. Germline CDR1 SGDLS, CDR2 YYNGEE. V trimming: 4 bases; J trimming: 7 bases; junction bases outside the gene matches: 8. The CDR3 runs 14 residues. The CDR3 reads CASSPPGQGFGYTF. In DNA, the CDR3 is TGTGCCAGCAGCCCGCCGGGACAGGGCTTTGGCTACACCTTC.

The chain recombines TRBV6-5 with TRBJ2-1; the D gene is possibly TRBD1 (5 bases). The CDR3 spans 13 residues. Germline V gene data show CDR1 as MNHEY and CDR2 as SVGAGI. Trimming took off 6 bases at V and 12 bases at J, with 18 bases between the two ends. The CDR3 bases are TGTGCCAGCAGCTACCGGCGGCAGGGTGTGCAGTTCTTC. Translating it yields CASSYRRQGVQFF.

This chain connects TRBV6-1 to TRBJ2-1, with 12 bases lining up with TRBD2. The V gene end was trimmed by 7 bases and the J gene end by 4 bases; junction bases not matched to a gene: 5. The CDR3 length is 15 residues. CDR1 and CDR2 (germline): MNHNS, SASEGT. The CDR3 region has the DNA TGTGCCAGCAAGTTACTAGCGGGAGGTTACAATGAGCAGTTCTTC. Its protein is CASKLLAGGYNEQFF.

This sequence joins TRBV6-5 and TRBJ2-3; no firm D call. V was pared by 8 bases and J by 4 bases, with 16 bases between. The CDR3 length is 14 residues. Germline CDR1 MNHEY, CDR2 SVGAGI. The CDR3 protein is CASALDRGADTQYF. Written as DNA, the CDR3 is TGTGCCAGCGCTCTCGACCGTGGCGCAGATACGCAGTATTTT.

This rearrangement joins TRBV30 to TRBJ1-3; the D is unclear. The V and J ends lost 1 base and 1 base respectively, with 14 bases between them. This CDR3 has 16 amino acids. Germline V lookup: CDR1 GTSNPN, CDR2 SVGIG (reference sequence). CDR3 sequence reads: CAWSAGVLNSGNTIYF. CDR3 nucleotide sequence: TGTGCCTGGAGTGCAGGCGTGTTGAATTCTGGAAACACCATATATTTT.

The V and J genes are TRBV6-4 and TRBJ2-3; 13 bases align to TRBD2. This CDR3 has 19 amino acids. CDR1 is MRHNA, CDR2 SNTAGT, per germline. J was trimmed by 1 base and V by 2 bases; bases with no gene match: 9. Here the CDR3 reads CASSDPSGLAGTGTDTQYF. DNA for the CDR3: TGTGCCAGCAGTGACCCCTCGGGACTAGCGGGAACTGGCACAGATACGCAGTATTTT.

The V gene is TRBV18, the J gene TRBJ2-3; D gene unclear. Between the trimmed V and J ends, which lost 3 bases and 5 bases, there was a span of 6 bases. Germline CDR1 reads KGHSH; CDR2 reads LQKENI. The CDR3 has 12 amino acids. CDR3 DNA sequence: TGTGCCAGCTCACCGCCTAGAGATACGCAGTATTTT. It translates to CASSPPRDTQYF.

The chain has TRBV7-2 and TRBJ1-5, with 7 bases fitting TRBD1. Trimming took 1 base from V and 5 from J; bases not matched to a gene: 5. Germline loops: CDR1 SGHTA, CDR2 FQGNSA. There are 15 residues in the CDR3. For the CDR3, the DNA is TGTGCCAGCAGCTTAGGGGACAGACCACATCAGCCCCAGCATTTT. Its translation is CASSLGDRPHQPQHF.

This chain links TRBV29-1 with TRBJ2-1, with 9 bases identical to TRBD2. The trim removed 0 bases at V and 0 bases at J, leaving 3 bases unmatched. This CDR3 has 16 amino acids. Germline values: CDR1 SQVTM, CDR2 ANQGSEA. The CDR3 nucleotides are TGCAGCGTTGAAGAATCGACTAGCGGCTCCTACAATGAGCAGTTCTTC. Protein sequence: CSVEESTSGSYNEQFF.

This clone was picked up one time. The rearrangement links TRBV13 to TRBJ1-1, with D possibly TRBD1 on 6 matching bases. Per the germline V gene, CDR1 is PRHDT and CDR2 is FYEKMQ (reference sequence). The CDR3 sequence is 13 residues long. Deletions cut 4 bases from V and 5 bases from J, with 11 bases between. The CDR3 DNA sequence: TGTGCCAGCAGCTCGGGGGCTGGGACTGAAGCTTTCTTT. Residues: CASSSGAGTEAFF.

This chain joins TRBV6-1 and TRBJ2-2; TRBD1 might be the D (7 bases). The CDR3 is made up of 14 amino acids. Trimming cost V 7 bases and J 5 bases, with 14 bases left between them. Germline V gene lookup returns CDR1 MNHNS and CDR2 SASEGT. In DNA, the CDR3 is TGTGCCAGCACCGAGACAGGGAGGACCGGGGAGCTGTTTTTT. This translates into CASTETGRTGELFF.

The CDR3: CAWGLLAGSGDTQYF. In DNA form, the CDR3 reads TGTGCCTGGGGACTTCTAGCGGGGTCGGGGGATACGCAGTATTTT. V gene TRBV30 combines with J gene TRBJ2-3; the match to TRBD2 covers 9 bases. Looked up from germline, CDR1 is GTSNPN and CDR2 is SVGIG (reference sequence). The CDR3 extends over 15 amino acids. The ends lost 5 bases at V and 6 bases at J; junction bases unmatched: 12.

This chain uses TRBV14 with TRBJ2-5; 9 nucleotides agree with TRBD1. Germline V CDR1 and CDR2: SGHDN, FVKESK. CDR3 length: 16 residues. V lost 6 bases, J lost 4 bases, and 12 bases stayed unmatched. The CDR3 nucleotides read TGTGCCAGCAGTCCCGGGACAGGGAAAGGGGGAGAGACCCAGTACTTC. Its protein is CASSPGTGKGGETQYF.

The V gene is TRBV7-3, the J gene TRBJ2-1; 13 bases are a match to TRBD2. Per germline, CDR1 SGHTA and CDR2 FQGTGA. This CDR3 is built from 16 residues. Unmatched junction bases numbered 3, after V lost 4 bases and J lost 3 bases. CDR3 sequence: CASSSGLAGFYNEQFF. As DNA, the CDR3 is TGTGCCAGCAGCTCGGGACTAGCGGGATTCTACAATGAGCAGTTCTTC.

This chain joins TRBV2 and TRBJ2-1; 14 positions match TRBD2. Germline V lookup: CDR1 SNHLY, CDR2 FYNNEI. V gave up 7 bases and J gave up 7 bases; unmatched junction bases: 6. The CDR3 sequence is 15 residues long. The CDR3 DNA is TGTGCCAGCAAGGGACTAGCGGGAGTAAGGAATGAGCAGTTCTTC. It yields the protein CASKGLAGVRNEQFF.

The chain is built from TRBV7-2 and TRBJ2-3, with TRBD1 matching over 8 bases. The CDR3 totals 18 residues. V was clipped by 1 base and J by 2 bases; unmatched bases: 11. Per the germline V gene, CDR1 is SGHTA and CDR2 is FQGNSA. CDR3 protein: CASSLDQAGTGATDTQYF. CDR3 sequence (DNA): TGTGCCAGCAGCTTAGACCAGGCCGGGACAGGAGCCACAGATACGCAGTATTTT.

This sequence joins TRBV7-2 and TRBJ2-5; D is ambiguous. This CDR3 is built from 15 residues. Germline V gene data show CDR1 as SGHTA and CDR2 as FQGNSA. Trimming removed 1 base from V and 5 bases from J, with 14 bases in between. DNA for the CDR3: TGTGCCAGCAGCTTAGTCGGCAGTGGGGATGAGACCCAGTACTTC. It is translated as CASSLVGSGDETQYF.

Remarks on this clone: The sample contains more than one DNA sequence encoding this CDR3. CDR3 in DNA: TGTGCCAGCTCACCCAGTCGGGGTAACTCTAATGAAAAACTGTTTTTT. Amino acid sequence: CASSPSRGNSNEKLFF. This chain connects TRBV18 to TRBJ1-4; no firm D call. Germline V CDR1 and CDR2: KGHSH, LQKENI. The CDR3 is 16 amino acids. Trimming shortened V by 3 bases and J by 3 bases, and 14 bases separated the two germline ends.

The J gene is TRBJ1-5, the V gene TRBV2, with 8 nucleotides matching TRBD1. V lost 8 bases and J lost 8; bases outside the gene matches: 11. CDR1 and CDR2 (germline): SNHLY, FYNNEI. This CDR3 comprises 14 residues. CDR3 protein: CASASDREGKPQHF. CDR3 nucleotide sequence: TGTGCCAGCGCCTCGGACAGGGAGGGAAAGCCCCAGCATTTT. The variable domain in full, with the rest retrieved from reference TRBV2 and TRBJ1-5, is EPEVTQTPSHQVTQMGQEVILRCVPISNHLYFYWYRQILGQKVEFLVSFYNNEISEKSEIFDDQFSVERPDGSNFTLKIRSTKLEDSAMYFCASASDREGKPQHFGDGTRLSIL.

The V call is TRBV21-1, the J call TRBJ2-3; TRBD2 is the table's D call and was not checked against the DNA. TRBV21-1 is designated a pseudogene. The CDR3 has 16 residues. The CDR3 here is CASSYHRGIWGDTQYF. In DNA form, the CDR3 reads TGTGCCAGCAGTTACCACCGGGGAATCTGGGGAGATACGCAGTATTTT.

The chain has TRBV6-1 and TRBJ2-7; a weak D match, TRBD1 (6 bases). The V gene lost 1 base and the J gene lost 4 bases, with 14 bases spanning the gap. From germline, CDR1 is MNHNS and CDR2 SASEGT. CDR3 length: 15 residues. The CDR3 DNA reads TGTGCCAGCAGTGAAGGGCCAGGGGATCGATACGAGCAGTACTTC. Translating gives CASSEGPGDRYEQYF.

The chain is built from TRBV27 and TRBJ2-7; 7 bases are shared with TRBD1. V shed 10 bases, J shed 4 bases, and the junction held 10 bases outside the gene matches. Germline-derived CDR1 and CDR2 are MNHEY and SMNVEV (reference sequence). The CDR3 is 13 amino acids. CDR3 bases: TGTGCCACACATCGGACAGGAGGATACGAGCAGTACTTC. It encodes CATHRTGGYEQYF.

V is TRBV7-2 and J is TRBJ1-5, with a possible D match to TRBD1 (6 bases). V was clipped by 1 base and J by 2 bases, with 9 bases between them. Germline loops: CDR1 SGHTA, CDR2 FQGNSA. There are 15 residues in the CDR3. The CDR3 reads CASSLDGGRNQPQHF. In DNA, the CDR3 is TGTGCCAGCAGCTTAGACGGGGGCCGCAATCAGCCCCAGCATTTT.

This clone has a single count. This rearrangement joins TRBV18 to TRBJ2-3; D gene ambiguous. Per the germline V gene, CDR1 is KGHSH and CDR2 is LQKENI. Trimming removed 0 bases at V and 0 bases at J, with 4 bases between. The CDR3 extends over 14 amino acids. CDR3 coding DNA: TGTGCCAGCTCACCACCGGCTAGCACAGATACGCAGTATTTT. Protein sequence: CASSPPASTDTQYF.

V and J are TRBV18 and TRBJ1-6, with 10 bases lining up with TRBD1. There are 16 residues in the CDR3. The V gene's germline CDR1 is KGHSH and CDR2 LQKENI. V lost 2 bases, J lost 4 bases, and 2 bases stayed unmatched. The CDR3 reads CASSPRTGGYNSPLHF. The DNA of the CDR3 is TGTGCCAGCTCACCAAGGACAGGGGGTTATAATTCACCCCTCCACTTT.

Here the CDR3 reads CATSNYGGSEQFF. The CDR3 bases are TGTGCCACCAGCAATTACGGGGGTAGTGAGCAGTTCTTC. The chain has TRBV15 and TRBJ2-1; a possible D gene is TRBD2 (6 bases). CDR3 length: 13 amino acids. CDR1 LNHNV and CDR2 YYDKDF come from the germline V gene (reference sequence). Trimming took 4 bases from V and 9 from J, leaving 13 bases between them.

This clone came up a few times. V is TRBV5-6 and J is TRBJ2-1; D gene ambiguous. Germline CDR1 reads SGHDT; CDR2 reads YYEEEE. This CDR3 has 15 amino acids. V lost 0 bases to trimming and J lost 0 bases, with 7 bases between them. Here the CDR3 reads CASSLAISSYNEQFF. In DNA form, the CDR3 reads TGTGCCAGCAGCTTGGCGATTAGCTCCTACAATGAGCAGTTCTTC.

This clone occurred a few times. This chain joins TRBV6-5 and TRBJ1-5, with TRBD1 matching over 7 bases. Per the germline V gene, CDR1 is MNHEY and CDR2 is SVGAGI. V lost 11 bases, J lost 3 bases, and 10 bases stayed unmatched. This CDR3 comprises 14 residues. The CDR3 coding sequence is TGTGCCGGGGGGGGACAGAACCACAATCAGCCCCAGCATTTT. The encoded protein is CAGGGQNHNQPQHF.

The chain carries TRBV27 and TRBJ1-5; D perhaps matches TRBD1 (5 bases). V dropped 3 bases and J dropped 3 bases, with 12 bases sitting between them. CDR1 MNHEY and CDR2 SMNVEV come from the germline V gene (reference sequence). The CDR3 spans 15 residues. The CDR3 region is CASSLAGTVNQPQHF. For the CDR3, the DNA is TGTGCCAGCAGTTTGGCCGGGACCGTCAATCAGCCCCAGCATTTT.